These 28 T cell receptor beta chains were all obtained from the same sample, sequenced in a study of cytotoxic CD8 clonotypes in ibrutinib-treated CLL. Generated by immunoSEQ multiplex PCR, the TCRdb table keeps only in-frame clones and is missing some. The repertoire has some 200,000 clones, roughly 77% of them found once; the top ten carry 5.9%. The source was PBMCs, collected after 12 months of ibrutinib treatment. Every receptor here comes from a human donor with chronic lymphocytic leukemia.

This rearrangement joins TRBV5-1 to TRBJ2-7; no clear D gene. The V gene lost 0 bases and the J gene lost 5 bases, with 9 bases spanning the gap. Germline CDR1 is SGHRS and CDR2 is YFSETQ. This CDR3 is built from 13 residues. In DNA form, the CDR3 reads TGCGCCAGCAGCTTGGAGGGCCGGCACGAGCAGTACTTC. It yields the protein CASSLEGRHEQYF.

This clone has ten or more counts. Other DNA sequences within the sample encode an identical CDR3. The rearrangement joins TRBV20-1 to TRBJ2-7, with D hard to call. There are 11 residues in the CDR3. Trimming took 0 bases from V and 3 from J, leaving 3 bases between them. The germline V gene encodes CDR1 DFQATT and CDR2 SNEGSKA (reference sequence). The DNA for the CDR3 is TGCAGTGCTAGAGACAGCTACGAGCAGTACTTC. The encoded protein is CSARDSYEQYF.

The chain joins TRBV27 to TRBJ2-7, with D possibly matching TRBD2 (6 bases). CDR1 MNHEY and CDR2 SMNVEV come from the germline V gene (reference sequence). The V and J ends lost 2 bases and 1 base respectively, with 9 bases between them. The length of the CDR3 is 14 residues. This CDR3 reads CASSLEEGSYEQYF. The CDR3 DNA reads TGTGCCAGCAGTTTAGAGGAGGGGTCCTACGAGCAGTACTTC.

There are a few counts of this clone. The chain joins TRBV18 to TRBJ1-6; 7 bases map to TRBD1. The CDR3 contains 15 residues. Germline CDR1 and CDR2: KGHSH and LQKENI. The V segment lost 3 bases and the J segment 7 bases; nucleotides outside the gene matches: 6. CDR3 sequence (DNA): TGTGCCAGCTCACCCATTGGGGACAGCAATTCACCCCTCCACTTT. This gives the protein CASSPIGDSNSPLHF.

The chain joins TRBV5-6 to TRBJ2-7; a weak D match, TRBD2 (5 bases). The CDR3 is 14 amino acids. V lost 6 bases to trimming and J lost 2 bases, with 15 bases between them. CDR1 and CDR2 (germline): SGHDT, YYEEEE. As DNA, the CDR3 is TGTGCCAGCATCTATAGACGGGGAACCTACGAGCAGTACTTC. It is translated as CASIYRRGTYEQYF.

The chain has TRBV18 and TRBJ1-5; D gene uncertain. The CDR3 has 13 amino acids. Trimming took off 4 bases at V and 7 bases at J, with 11 bases between the two ends. The germline gives CDR1 KGHSH, CDR2 LQKENI. CDR3 sequence (DNA): TGTGCCAGCTCACAAATGACGGGGCAGCCCCAGCATTTT. Amino acids: CASSQMTGQPQHF.

The rearrangement uses TRBV9 and TRBJ2-2; the match to TRBD1 covers 8 bases. The CDR3 totals 16 residues. With V trimmed by 0 bases and J by 6 bases, 7 bases remained unmatched. CDR1 and CDR2 from the germline V gene are SGDLS and YYNGEE. CDR3 amino acids: CASSVGALDRAGELFF. The CDR3 DNA follows: TGTGCCAGCAGCGTAGGGGCCTTGGACAGGGCCGGGGAGCTGTTTTTT.

This chain uses TRBV11-2 with TRBJ1-1; D call uncertain. Trimming stripped 4 bases from V and 4 bases from J, with 13 bases between. The CDR3 totals 14 residues. CDR1 SGHAT and CDR2 FQNNGV come from the germline V gene. The CDR3 protein is CASSSLTGPTEAFF. CDR3 in DNA: TGTGCCAGCAGCTCCTTAACGGGTCCCACTGAAGCTTTCTTT.

The chain links TRBV2 to TRBJ1-4, with unresolved D. CDR1 is SNHLY, CDR2 FYNNEI, per germline. This CDR3 has 14 residues. Deletions cut 2 bases from V and 8 bases from J, with 12 bases between. CDR3 region: CASSELGDGEKLFF. CDR3 bases: TGTGCCAGCAGTGAATTAGGAGACGGAGAAAAACTGTTTTTT. Filled out from reference TRBV2 and TRBJ1-4, the complete variable domain reads EPEVTQTPSHQVTQMGQEVILRCVPISNHLYFYWYRQILGQKVEFLVSFYNNEISEKSEIFDDQFSVERPDGSNFTLKIRSTKLEDSAMYFCASSELGDGEKLFFGSGTQLSVL.

The genes are TRBV28 and TRBJ2-1, with D possibly matching TRBD2 (6 bases). Trimming removed 5 bases from V and 2 bases from J, with 16 bases in between. CDR1 and CDR2 (germline): MDHEN, SYDVKM. The CDR3 contains 16 residues. The CDR3 coding sequence is TGTGCCAGCAGTCGTCCCGCTAGCGTAACCTACAATGAGCAGTTCTTC. It codes for CASSRPASVTYNEQFF. Looking up the rest from reference TRBV28 and TRBJ2-1 gives the full variable domain: DVKVTQSSRYLVKRTGEKVFLECVQDMDHENMFWYRQDPGLGLRLIYFSYDVKMKEKGDIPEGYSVSREKKERFSLILESASTNQTSMYLCASSRPASVTYNEQFFGPGTRLTVL.

The V call is TRBV9, the J call TRBJ1-2, with unresolved D. Trimming took 2 bases from V and 5 from J, leaving 16 bases between them. The CDR3 spans 15 residues. Germline V gene data show CDR1 as SGDLS and CDR2 as YYNGEE. The CDR3 sequence: CASSVDPRQPYGYTF. CDR3 bases: TGTGCCAGCAGCGTCGATCCTCGACAACCTTATGGCTACACCTTC.

This clone was seen a single time. This chain joins TRBV7-6 and TRBJ2-7; D not certain. V was trimmed by 1 base and J by 3 bases, leaving 16 bases between them. CDR1 and CDR2 from the germline V gene are SGHVS and FNYEAQ. The CDR3 contains 16 residues. The CDR3 loop is CASSLELAGPVYEQYF. The CDR3 region has the DNA TGTGCCAGCAGCTTAGAGTTGGCAGGACCCGTCTACGAGCAGTACTTC.

CDR3 residues: CASSPRTVIQETQYF. CDR3 DNA sequence: TGTGCCAGCAGCCCCCGGACAGTCATACAAGAGACCCAGTACTTC. The rearrangement joins TRBV7-9 to TRBJ2-5, with D tentatively TRBD1 (6 bases). The CDR3 runs to 15 residues. The germline gives CDR1 SEHNR, CDR2 FQNEAQ (reference sequence). V was shortened by 5 bases and J by 2 bases, with 15 bases between the two germline ends.

The chain is built from TRBV7-2 and TRBJ2-7, with D tentatively TRBD1 (5 bases). Germline CDR1 reads SGHTA; CDR2 reads FQGNSA. This CDR3 comprises 15 residues. V was clipped by 1 base and J by 3 bases, with 13 bases between them. CDR3 sequence reads: CASSLDRARDYEQYF. CDR3 coding DNA: TGTGCCAGCAGCTTAGACCGGGCCAGGGACTACGAGCAGTACTTC.

The chain couples TRBV30 to TRBJ1-2, with TRBD1 as a possible D gene (6 bases). This CDR3 has 14 residues. Per the germline V gene, CDR1 is GTSNPN and CDR2 is SVGIG (reference sequence). V was trimmed by 2 bases and J by 7 bases, leaving 17 bases between them. The CDR3 DNA is TGTGCCTGGAGTCCCCTGAGGGGGGAAGGTGGCTACACCTTC. Residues: CAWSPLRGEGGYTF.

The chain uses TRBV5-6 and TRBJ2-7; no reliable D call. The V gene's germline CDR1 is SGHDT and CDR2 YYEEEE. The length of the CDR3 is 16 residues. V dropped 1 base and J dropped 0 bases, with 14 bases sitting between them. CDR3 DNA: TGTGCCAGCAGCTTGCTCGGAAAGGGTCTCTCCTACGAGCAGTACTTC. Translated, it gives CASSLLGKGLSYEQYF.

This clone was seen repeatedly, ten times or more. The V and J genes are TRBV9 and TRBJ1-3; D unresolved. CDR3 length: 15 amino acids. CDR1 is SGDLS and CDR2 is YYNGEE in the germline V gene. Trimming left V 4 bases short and J 0 bases short, with 11 bases between. This chain's CDR3 is CASSPNYGSGNTIYF. The CDR3 bases are TGTGCCAGCAGCCCCAACTATGGCTCTGGAAACACCATATATTTT.

The chain carries TRBV18 and TRBJ2-3; D may be TRBD1 or TRBD2 (5 bases each). The V gene lost 0 bases and the J gene lost 6 bases, with 10 bases spanning the gap. The CDR3 is 14 amino acids. Germline values: CDR1 KGHSH, CDR2 LQKENI. CDR3 sequence (DNA): TGTGCCAGCTCACCACCCGGGGCGTCCGATACGCAGTATTTT. Translating it yields CASSPPGASDTQYF.

The genes are TRBV30 and TRBJ1-1; D is possibly TRBD1 (5 bases). Per germline, CDR1 GTSNPN and CDR2 SVGIG (reference sequence). CDR3 size: 14 residues. The CDR3 sequence is CAVHRTSMNTEAFF. CDR3 DNA: TGTGCTGTTCACCGGACATCCATGAACACTGAAGCTTTCTTT.

The genes are TRBV27 and TRBJ2-2; TRBD2 agrees at 11 bases. Trimming removed 4 bases from V and 6 bases from J; junction bases left unmatched: 1. This CDR3 comprises 14 residues. Looked up from germline, CDR1 is MNHEY and CDR2 is SMNVEV (reference sequence). The CDR3 nucleotides read TGTGCCAGCAGTTCGGGACTAGCGGCCGGGGAGCTGTTTTTT. It translates to CASSSGLAAGELFF.

V usage is TRBV19 and J usage is TRBJ1-2; tentatively, D is TRBD1 (6 bases). Trimming pared 0 bases from V and 4 bases from J, leaving 12 bases between. CDR1 is LNHDA and CDR2 is SQIVND in the germline V gene (reference sequence). The CDR3 covers 15 residues. CDR3 protein: CASSIDSTGIYGYTF. The CDR3 region has the DNA TGTGCCAGTAGTATAGATTCTACAGGGATCTATGGCTACACCTTC. The full variable domain, in which reference TRBV19 and TRBJ1-2 provide the parts outside the CDR3, is DGGITQSPKYLFRKEGQNVTLSCEQNLNHDAMYWYRQDPGQGLRLIYYSQIVNDFQKGDIAEGYSVSREKKESFPLTVTSAQKNPTAFYLCASSIDSTGIYGYTFGSGTRLTVV.

The rearrangement links TRBV19 to TRBJ2-7; no clear D. The ends were cut back, 5 bases at V and 0 bases at J, with 17 bases in the middle. The germline V gene has CDR1 LNHDA and CDR2 SQIVND (reference sequence). The CDR3 is made up of 16 amino acids. In DNA form, the CDR3 reads TGTGCCAGTAGTGATGACCCAGACAAGAACTCCTACGAGCAGTACTTC. This codes for CASSDDPDKNSYEQYF. Combining the CDR3 with reference TRBV19 and TRBJ2-7 gives the whole variable domain DGGITQSPKYLFRKEGQNVTLSCEQNLNHDAMYWYRQDPGQGLRLIYYSQIVNDFQKGDIAEGYSVSREKKESFPLTVTSAQKNPTAFYLCASSDDPDKNSYEQYFGPGTRLTVT.

The chain links TRBV11-1 to TRBJ2-1, with unresolved D. The CDR3 contains 15 residues. Germline CDR1 SGHAT, CDR2 FQDESV (reference sequence). V was cut by 1 base and J by 5 bases, with 12 bases left in between. In DNA form, the CDR3 reads TGTGCCAGCAGCTTAGACCCCCGAGGCCACAATGAGCAGTTCTTC. Its translation: CASSLDPRGHNEQFF.

V and J are TRBV4-2 and TRBJ2-5; 11 bases align to TRBD2. Germline CDR1 and CDR2: LGHNA and YNFKEQ. Trimming removed 3 bases from V and 1 base from J; junction bases left unmatched: 13. The length of the CDR3 is 19 residues. The CDR3 here is CASSHRGGGSGRAQETQYF. For the CDR3, the DNA is TGTGCCAGCAGCCATCGCGGAGGGGGTAGCGGGAGGGCCCAAGAGACCCAGTACTTC.

The CDR3: CASSGRDTNTGELFF. DNA of the CDR3: TGTGCCAGCAGCGGCCGGGACACCAACACCGGGGAGCTGTTTTTT. The chain couples TRBV9 to TRBJ2-2, with D tentatively TRBD1 (6 bases). Germline V CDR1 and CDR2: SGDLS, YYNGEE. CDR3 size: 15 residues. The V and J ends lost 3 bases and 2 bases respectively, with 11 bases between them.

The chain combines TRBV15 with TRBJ1-5, with 9 bases lining up with TRBD1. The germline gives CDR1 LNHNV, CDR2 YYDKDF (reference sequence). CDR3 length: 16 amino acids. Trimming cost V 4 bases and J 5 bases; bases outside gene matches: 9. CDR3: CATSKTGTGIDQPQHF. For the CDR3, the DNA is TGTGCCACCAGCAAAACCGGGACAGGGATCGATCAGCCCCAGCATTTT.

V and J are TRBV7-2 and TRBJ2-7; TRBD1 might be the D (6 bases). CDR3 length: 12 residues. The germline CDR1 and CDR2 sequences are SGHTA and FQGNSA. Trimming removed 5 bases at V and 8 bases at J, with 13 bases between. CDR3 sequence: CASSPQGAQQYF. The CDR3 nucleotides are TGTGCCAGCAGCCCACAGGGAGCCCAGCAGTACTTC.

The chain uses TRBV4-1 and TRBJ2-5; D is unclear. The germline CDR1 and CDR2 sequences are MGHRA and YSYEKL. V lost 4 bases, J lost 4 bases, and 7 bases lay in between. This CDR3 is built from 12 residues. CDR3 DNA sequence: TGCGCCAGCAGCCCAGGCTTAGAGACCCAGTACTTC. Translation gives CASSPGLETQYF.